These 16 T cell receptor beta chains share one sample of origin, sequenced in a study of T cell repertoires in cytomegalovirus infection. TCRdb used MiXCR to reprocess the reads, holding one entry per CDR3 protein. The sample contains fewer than 550,000 distinct CDR3 sequences, about 15% of which appear only once. Sequenced: CD8+ T cells from PBMCs. Receptors originate from a human donor in good health (CMV status not recorded). Some clones in this sample may be carry-over from other donors' samples.

This clonotype was observed many times. The chain is built from TRBV4-2 and TRBJ2-5; D might be TRBD1 or TRBD2, each matching 5 bases. Germline lookup yields CDR1 LGHNA and CDR2 YNFKEQ. The CDR3 runs to 15 residues. V shed 0 bases and J shed 5 bases, with 13 bases lying between them. CDR3 region: CASSQDLGAGETQYF. CDR3 bases: TGTGCCAGCAGCCAAGATCTCGGGGCTGGGGAGACCCAGTACTTC.

The table lists this clonotype with many counts. The chain employs TRBV7-6 and TRBJ2-7, with TRBD2 as a possible D gene (6 bases). V shed 0 bases and J shed 3 bases, with 9 bases lying between them. Germline V gene sequence: CDR1 SGHVS, CDR2 FNYEAQ. The length of the CDR3 is 14 residues. CDR3 bases: TGTGCCAGCAGCTTAGCGGAGGGAGACTACGAGCAGTACTTC. The encoded protein is CASSLAEGDYEQYF.

This clonotype was counted only a few times. The chain uses TRBV4-1 and TRBJ1-1; 8 nucleotides line up with TRBD1. CDR1 is MGHRA, CDR2 YSYEKL, per germline. This CDR3 spans 15 amino acids. Unmatched junction bases numbered 8, after V lost 3 bases and J lost 5 bases. The CDR3 nucleotides read TGCGCCAGCAGCCACTTCTCAGGGGGCGAGACTGAAGCTTTCTTT. Its translation: CASSHFSGGETEAFF.

This sequence joins TRBV25-1 and TRBJ1-3; no firm D call. This CDR3 region has 15 residues. From germline, CDR1 is MGHDK and CDR2 SYGVNS. V was trimmed by 2 bases and J by 0 bases, leaving 8 bases between them. The CDR3 DNA is TGTGCCAGCAGTGAAGGAATTCCCTCTGGAAACACCATATATTTT. Translated, it gives CASSEGIPSGNTIYF.

This clonotype was picked up many times. This chain links TRBV2 with TRBJ2-7, with 10 bases matching TRBD2. Germline CDR1 is SNHLY and CDR2 is FYNNEI. The junction had 1 base not matched to a gene; V was cut back by 2 bases and J by 0 bases. The CDR3 has 15 amino acids. CDR3 sequence reads: CASSESSGSSYEQYF. The CDR3 DNA sequence: TGTGCCAGCAGTGAATCTAGCGGGAGCTCCTACGAGCAGTACTTC.

This clonotype appeared many times. This sequence joins TRBV7-9 and TRBJ2-7; D tentatively fits TRBD1 or TRBD2 (5 bases each). Trimming left V 6 bases short and J 0 bases short, with 9 bases between. The CDR3 runs 13 residues. CDR1 and CDR2 from the germline V gene are SEHNR and FQNEAQ (reference sequence). The CDR3, as DNA: TGTGCCAGCAGTCCCGGGGCCTCCTACGAGCAGTACTTC. This gives the protein CASSPGASYEQYF.

This clonotype was seen at least ten times. The rearrangement links TRBV7-9 to TRBJ2-1; 8 bases are a match to TRBD2. Trimming cost V 0 bases and J 16 bases; bases outside gene matches: 8. Germline lookup yields CDR1 SEHNR and CDR2 FQNEAQ (reference sequence). The CDR3 sequence is 13 residues long. Here the CDR3 DNA reads TGTGCCAGCAGCTTAGCCTCGAAGCGGGAGTTCTTCTTC. Its translation is CASSLASKREFFF.

This clonotype was picked up many times. The genes are TRBV10-3 and TRBJ2-1; 10 bases line up with TRBD2. The CDR3 consists of 14 residues. Trimming at V came to 4 bases and at J to 8 bases, leaving 5 bases not matched to a gene. CDR1 is ENHRY and CDR2 is SYGVKD in the germline V gene. This chain's CDR3 is CAISVKREGDEQFF. CDR3 in DNA: TGTGCCATCAGTGTAAAGCGGGAGGGGGATGAGCAGTTCTTC.

The genes are TRBV4-1 and TRBJ1-5, with a possible D match to TRBD1 (6 bases). There are 18 residues in the CDR3. Germline CDR1 is MGHRA and CDR2 is YSYEKL. Trimming removed 0 bases from V and 6 bases from J, with 21 bases in between. CDR3 residues: CASSQDPLGGQRGQPQHF. DNA for the CDR3: TGCGCCAGCAGCCAAGATCCCTTAGGGGGGCAAAGGGGTCAGCCCCAGCATTTT.

This clonotype was seen a few times. The chain links TRBV6-5 to TRBJ2-7, with TRBD1 as a possible D gene (6 bases). CDR3 length equals 15 residues. Germline CDR1 is MNHEY and CDR2 is SVGAGI. The V gene lost 2 bases and the J gene lost 3 bases, with 14 bases spanning the gap. The chain's CDR3 is CASSYGGEGLYEQYF. The CDR3 DNA is TGTGCCAGCAGTTACGGGGGCGAGGGGCTCTACGAGCAGTACTTC.

This clonotype was seen many times. The chain couples TRBV7-9 to TRBJ2-2; TRBD2 matches at 13 bases. V lost 5 bases and J lost 7; bases outside the gene matches: 7. The CDR3 has 16 residues. The germline CDR1 and CDR2 sequences are SEHNR and FQNEAQ (reference sequence). CDR3 in DNA: TGTGCCAGCAGCGGAAGACTAGCGGGAGGTGACGGGGAGCTGTTTTTT. Protein: CASSGRLAGGDGELFF.

This clonotype showed up just a few times. This chain joins TRBV5-4 and TRBJ2-7, with D possibly matching TRBD2 (6 bases). CDR1 and CDR2 from the germline V gene are SGHNT and YYREEE (reference sequence). Trimming shortened V by 2 bases and J by 6 bases, and 15 bases separated the two germline ends. The CDR3 loop spans 14 amino acids. The CDR3 DNA reads TGTGCCAGCAGCTTAGGAGGGAATCCTGGCGAGCAGTACTTC. Amino acid sequence: CASSLGGNPGEQYF.

This clonotype was counted only a few times. The chain recombines TRBV9 with TRBJ2-3, with TRBD1 identical over 7 bases. The CDR3 extends over 14 amino acids. The V segment lost 0 bases and the J segment 2 bases; nucleotides outside the gene matches: 0. Germline CDR1 and CDR2: SGDLS and YYNGEE. CDR3 residues: CASSVEGATDTQYF. For the CDR3, the DNA is TGTGCCAGCAGCGTAGAGGGGGCCACAGATACGCAGTATTTT.

The sample holds a few counts of this clonotype. The V call is TRBV7-9, the J call TRBJ2-1, with TRBD2 identical over 9 bases. Per the germline V gene, CDR1 is SEHNR and CDR2 is FQNEAQ (reference sequence). Germline trimming cut 0 bases from V and 4 bases from J; bases unmatched to any gene: 4. The CDR3 is made up of 16 amino acids. Here the CDR3 reads CASSLAGLANYNEQFF. CDR3 coding DNA: TGTGCCAGCAGCTTAGCGGGACTAGCCAATTACAATGAGCAGTTCTTC. Based on the CDR3 plus reference TRBV7-9 and TRBJ2-1, the full variable domain is DTGVSQNPRHKITKRGQNVTFRCDPISEHNRLYWYRQTLGQGPEFLTYFQNEAQLEKSRLLSDRFSAERPKGSFSTLEIQRTEQGDSAMYLCASSLAGLANYNEQFFGPGTRLTVL.

This clonotype came up a few times. The V gene is TRBV15, the J gene TRBJ2-2; maybe TRBD2 (5 bases). Germline V CDR1 and CDR2: LNHNV, YYDKDF (reference sequence). The V and J ends lost 0 bases and 0 bases respectively, with 8 bases between them. CDR3 length: 16 residues. CDR3 nucleotides: TGTGCCACCAGCAGAGATAGAGGGCCGAACACCGGGGAGCTGTTTTTT. Residues: CATSRDRGPNTGELFF.

To note about this clonotype: Because the CDR3 is missing its conserved closing phenylalanine or tryptophan, this is likely a read error. The CDR3 nucleotides read TGTGCCAGCAGCTTAGAGGGGTCCCGAACCAATTCACCCCTCCACTAT. Translation: CASSLEGSRTNSPLHY. The chain combines TRBV7-4 with TRBJ1-6; tentatively, D is TRBD1 (5 bases). This CDR3 comprises 16 residues. V was pared by 1 base and J by 7 bases, with 14 bases between. Germline loops: CDR1 SGHVT, CDR2 SQSDAQ.